This paragraph covers one TCR beta chain sequence. Its cognate antigen is unknown. Clones were read by immunoSEQ multiplex PCR, and TCRdb kept only the in-frame ones, dropping some. The profile shows over a million clones, approximately 98.5% of them singletons. This specimen comes from a study of shared clonotypes between healthy human individuals. Turning to the study itself: Per donor, CD8 memory used one plate, CD8 naive used two, CD4 memory used three and CD4 naive used three. Study-wide points: Clonotypes that were shared across a handful of donors made up roughly 5.2% of naive CD4 clonotypes. Generation probability values for non-shared clonotypes were lower than those for clonotypes shared by all four donors.

CDR1 LNHDA and CDR2 SQIVND come from the germline V gene (reference sequence). The CDR3 has 16 residues. The ends lost 5 bases at V and 0 bases at J; junction bases unmatched: 7. The origin of this receptor is a man aged 30 to 39 in good health. Sequenced: naive CD4+ T cells sorted from blood. Sample subset: CD45RA+ positively selected. This chain joins TRBV19 and TRBJ2-3; 8 bases agree with TRBD1. The CDR3 reads CASSLGTGPSTDTQYF. For the CDR3, the DNA is TGTGCCAGTAGTCTCGGGACAGGTCCTAGCACAGATACGCAGTATTTT.